This T cell receptor beta chain is drawn from a study of blood T cell repertoires in COVID-19 (dated by TCRdb to the early 2020s). In terms of the full investigation: Samples from collaborators originated in the United States, Italy and Spain and spanned both the acute and convalescent phases of COVID-19. The prospective study material was composed of cDNA or gDNA derived from T cells, B-cell-depleted T cells, or PBMCs. The dataset comprised deeply sampled blood TCRbeta repertoires from subjects exposed to, actively infected with, or recovered from COVID-19. The repertoires were released in a freely available public database intended as a resource for research on the immune response to SARS-CoV-2. The samples were drawn from the first 160 participants of the ongoing ImmuneRACE study and from over a thousand subjects provided by 6 global collaborators. The sample metadata nearly always contained a de-identified subject ID, COVID-19 status, age in years and sex. Where available, HLA class I and class II types were obtained from metadata supplied by the sample provider rather than from assay-based typing. General findings and caveats noted by the study authors: How much clinical and demographic metadata was included differed by source and by participant, and the metadata was provided uncurated.

At the junction V is shortened by 6 bases and J by 9 bases; bases outside the gene matches: 7. CDR1 SNHLY and CDR2 FYNNEI were looked up in the germline V gene. Spanning cysteine to phenylalanine, the CDR3 consists of 13 amino acids. The entry retains the CDR3 DNA only, 39 bases that are in frame from base 1. Each collaborating institution followed its own protocols to collect whole blood in K2EDTA tubes. For TCRbeta analysis, collaborator samples were shipped as frozen whole blood, as isolated PBMCs, or as DNA extracted from either sample type. TCRbeta CDR3 regions were amplified from genomic DNA by means of the immunoSEQ Assay, a bias-controlled multiplex PCR. Under the source paper's analysis protocol: Nucleated cell counts per sample were estimated from amplification of reference gene primers within the assay. To quantify the absolute abundance of each unique TCRbeta CDR3 rearrangement, sequence reads were collapsed and filtered. For each sample, productive Simpson clonality was calculated as the square root of Simpson's diversity index across productive rearrangements. The table was pulled from immuneACCESS by TCRdb, which kept in-frame rearrangements only. Such tables lose some clones; where checked, under half of the loss comes from unresolved V genes, and the rest has no known cause. The V and J calls and clone size were taken over from that table, and D and trimming were inferred from the DNA. For this sample there are tens of thousands of clones; under 90% appear just once. Together, the top ten hold approximately 11% of the sample.

A word on this clone: The target of this receptor is not known. No qualities accompany the bases; no much larger clone lies one base away.

Sequencing was done on a sample of peripheral blood. This TCR came from a man aged 70 or older with active or convalescent COVID-19. Recombination connected TRBV2 to TRBJ2-2, with 7 middle bases fitting TRBD1. The DNA sequence is TGTGCCAGCAGCAGGGGACAGTCCCGGGAGCTGTTTTTT. Translated, this gives CASSRGQSRELFF.